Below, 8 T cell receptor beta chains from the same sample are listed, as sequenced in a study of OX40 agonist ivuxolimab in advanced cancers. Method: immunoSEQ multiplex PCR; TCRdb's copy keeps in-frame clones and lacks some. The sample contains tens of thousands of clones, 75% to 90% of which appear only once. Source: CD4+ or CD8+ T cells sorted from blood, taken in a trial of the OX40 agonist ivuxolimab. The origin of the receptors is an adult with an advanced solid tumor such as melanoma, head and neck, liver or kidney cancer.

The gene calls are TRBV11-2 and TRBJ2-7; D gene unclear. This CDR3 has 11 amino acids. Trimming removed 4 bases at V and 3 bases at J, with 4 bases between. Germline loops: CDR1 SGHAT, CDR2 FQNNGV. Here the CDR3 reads CASSSFYEQYF. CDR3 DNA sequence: TGTGCCAGCAGCTCTTTCTACGAGCAGTACTTC.

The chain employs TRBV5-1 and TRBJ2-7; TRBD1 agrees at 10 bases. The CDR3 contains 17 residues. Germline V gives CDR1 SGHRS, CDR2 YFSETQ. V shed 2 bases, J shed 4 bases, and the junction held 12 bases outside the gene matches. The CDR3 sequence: CASSFFSVGQGGYEQYF. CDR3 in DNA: TGCGCCAGCAGCTTTTTCAGTGTCGGACAGGGGGGGTACGAGCAGTACTTC.

For the CDR3, the DNA is TGTGCCAGCAGCGGATCAGGCAGCTCCTACAATGAGCAGTTCTTC. Translated, it gives CASSGSGSSYNEQFF. The J gene is TRBJ2-1, the V gene TRBV27; D is undetermined. The V gene's germline CDR1 is MNHEY and CDR2 SMNVEV (reference sequence). The CDR3 consists of 15 residues. V lost 6 bases and J lost 0, with 12 bases in between.

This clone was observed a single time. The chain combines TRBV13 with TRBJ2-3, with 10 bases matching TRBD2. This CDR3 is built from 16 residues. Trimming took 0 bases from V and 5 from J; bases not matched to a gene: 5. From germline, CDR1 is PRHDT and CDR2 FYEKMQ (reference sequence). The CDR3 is CASSLGFPSGGDTQYF. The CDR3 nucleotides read TGTGCCAGCAGCTTAGGCTTCCCTAGCGGGGGAGATACGCAGTATTTT.

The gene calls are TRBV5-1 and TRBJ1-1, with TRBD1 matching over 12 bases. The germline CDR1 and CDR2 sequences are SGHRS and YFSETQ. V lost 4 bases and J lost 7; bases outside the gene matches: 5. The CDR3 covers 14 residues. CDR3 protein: CASSTGTGGYEAFF. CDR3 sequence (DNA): TGCGCCAGCAGCACCGGGACAGGGGGCTATGAAGCTTTCTTT.

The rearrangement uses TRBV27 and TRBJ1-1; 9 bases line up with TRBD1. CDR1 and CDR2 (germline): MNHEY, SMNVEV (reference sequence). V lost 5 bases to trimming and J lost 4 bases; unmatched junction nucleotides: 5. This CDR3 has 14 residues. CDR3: CASSAGQGPTEAFF. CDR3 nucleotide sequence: TGTGCCAGCAGTGCGGGACAGGGTCCCACTGAAGCTTTCTTT.

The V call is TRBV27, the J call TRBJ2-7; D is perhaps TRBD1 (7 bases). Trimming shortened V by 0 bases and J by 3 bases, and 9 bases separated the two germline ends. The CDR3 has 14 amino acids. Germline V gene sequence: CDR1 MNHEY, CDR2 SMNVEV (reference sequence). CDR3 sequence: CASSLSQGGYEQYF. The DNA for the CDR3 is TGTGCCAGCAGTTTATCGCAGGGGGGCTACGAGCAGTACTTC.

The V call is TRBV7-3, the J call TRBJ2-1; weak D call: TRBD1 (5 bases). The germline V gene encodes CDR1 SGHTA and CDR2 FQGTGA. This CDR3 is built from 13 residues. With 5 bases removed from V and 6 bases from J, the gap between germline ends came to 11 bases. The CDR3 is CASSAQGFNEQFF. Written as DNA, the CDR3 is TGTGCCAGCAGCGCCCAGGGTTTCAATGAGCAGTTCTTC.